At least ten counts were recorded for the clone carrying this TCR beta chain. Antigen unknown. This sample stems from a study of T cells after yellow fever vaccination. Study context: SMART-Seq v4 Ultra Low Input prepared libraries from low-cell fractions.

Study-level points and caveats: Subsequent to the booster, the majority of primary-vaccination clones reappeared (roughly 97% CD4, approximately 85% CD8). Faster peaking, at day 5 versus 15, marked a secondary response that was weaker.

This CDR3 is 11 amino acids long. Germline V lookup: CDR1 DFQATT, CDR2 SNEGSKA (reference sequence). V was trimmed by 4 bases and J by 3 bases, leaving 4 bases between them. Synthesis of TCR cDNA relied on 5'RACE template switching, which attached a universal primer site and UMIs. In TCRdb, the 5' RACE reads were re-called with MiXCR into one record per CDR3 protein. This table has 100,000 to 150,000 distinct CDR3 sequences, approximately 7.1% appearing once. The receptor's source is a man between 18 and 29 years old who received the YFV17D yellow fever vaccine. The chain joins TRBV20-1 to TRBJ2-1; no clear D gene. The sample here was CD4+ T cells sorted from PBMCs, taken more than 35 days after the first yellow fever vaccination. CDR3 protein: CSATSYNEQFF. CDR3 in DNA: TGCAGTGCTACCAGCTACAATGAGCAGTTCTTC.